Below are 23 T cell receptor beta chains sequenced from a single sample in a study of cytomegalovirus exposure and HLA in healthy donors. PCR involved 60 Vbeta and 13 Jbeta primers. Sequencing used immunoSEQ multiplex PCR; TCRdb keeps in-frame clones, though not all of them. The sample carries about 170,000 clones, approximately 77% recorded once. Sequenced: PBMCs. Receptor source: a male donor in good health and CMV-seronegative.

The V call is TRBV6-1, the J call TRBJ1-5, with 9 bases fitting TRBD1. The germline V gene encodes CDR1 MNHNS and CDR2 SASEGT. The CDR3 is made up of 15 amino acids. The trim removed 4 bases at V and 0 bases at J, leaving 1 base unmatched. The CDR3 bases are TGTGCCAGCAGTGGGGACAGGGTTAGCAATCAGCCCCAGCATTTT. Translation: CASSGDRVSNQPQHF.

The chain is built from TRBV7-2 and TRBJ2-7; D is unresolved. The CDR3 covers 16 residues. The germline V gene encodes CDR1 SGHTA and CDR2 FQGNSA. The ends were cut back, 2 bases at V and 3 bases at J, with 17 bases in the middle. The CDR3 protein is CASSLQRLSPYYEQYF. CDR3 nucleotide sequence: TGTGCCAGCAGCTTACAGCGACTTTCCCCCTACTACGAGCAGTACTTC. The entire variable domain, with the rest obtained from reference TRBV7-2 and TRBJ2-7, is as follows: GAGVSQSPSNKVTEKGKDVELRCDPISGHTALYWYRQSLGQGLEFLIYFQGNSAPDKSGLPSDRFSAERTGGSVSTLTIQRTQQEDSAVYLCASSLQRLSPYYEQYFGPGTRLTVT.

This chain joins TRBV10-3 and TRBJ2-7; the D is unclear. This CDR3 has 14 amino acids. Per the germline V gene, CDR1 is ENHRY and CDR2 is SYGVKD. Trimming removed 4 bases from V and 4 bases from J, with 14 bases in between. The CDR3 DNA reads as TGTGCCATCAGTGGGCCGACGGGTAATTACGAGCAGTACTTC. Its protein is CAISGPTGNYEQYF.

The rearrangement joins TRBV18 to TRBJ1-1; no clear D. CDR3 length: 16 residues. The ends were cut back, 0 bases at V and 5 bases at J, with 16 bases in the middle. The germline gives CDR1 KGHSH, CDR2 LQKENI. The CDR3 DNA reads TGTGCCAGCTCACCACCGGCTGGGGAGGGTTATACTGAAGCTTTCTTT. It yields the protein CASSPPAGEGYTEAFF.

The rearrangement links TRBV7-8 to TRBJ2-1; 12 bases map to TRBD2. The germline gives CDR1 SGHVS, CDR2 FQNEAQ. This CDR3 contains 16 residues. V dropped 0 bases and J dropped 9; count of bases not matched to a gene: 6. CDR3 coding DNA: TGTGCCAGCAGCTTAGCCCTAGCGGGAGGGCCTGGTGAGCAGTTCTTC. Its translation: CASSLALAGGPGEQFF.

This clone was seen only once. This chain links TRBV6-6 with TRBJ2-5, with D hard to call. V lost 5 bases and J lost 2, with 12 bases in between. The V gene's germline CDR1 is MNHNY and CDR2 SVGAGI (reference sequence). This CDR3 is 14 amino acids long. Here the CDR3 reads CASSKSVPQETQYF. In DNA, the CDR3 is TGTGCCAGCAGTAAATCGGTACCTCAAGAGACCCAGTACTTC.

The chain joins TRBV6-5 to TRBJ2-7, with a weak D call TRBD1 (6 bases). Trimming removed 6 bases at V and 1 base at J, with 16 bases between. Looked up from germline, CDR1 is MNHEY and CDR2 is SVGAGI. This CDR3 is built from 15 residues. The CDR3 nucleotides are TGTGCCAGCAGGAAACAGGGTCCCCCATCCTACGAGCAGTACTTC. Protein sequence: CASRKQGPPSYEQYF.

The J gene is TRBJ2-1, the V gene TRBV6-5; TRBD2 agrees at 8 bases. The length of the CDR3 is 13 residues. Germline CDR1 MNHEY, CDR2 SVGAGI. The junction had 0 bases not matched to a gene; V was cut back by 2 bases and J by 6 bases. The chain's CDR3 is CASSYGLANEQFF. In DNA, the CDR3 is TGTGCCAGCAGTTACGGACTAGCCAATGAGCAGTTCTTC.

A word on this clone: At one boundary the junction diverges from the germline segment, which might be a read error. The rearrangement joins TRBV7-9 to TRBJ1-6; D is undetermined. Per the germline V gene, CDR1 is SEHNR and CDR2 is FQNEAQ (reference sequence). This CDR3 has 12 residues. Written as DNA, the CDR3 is TGTTCCAGCAGCTTAACAGAGCCACCCCTCCACTTT. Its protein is CSSSLTEPPLHF.

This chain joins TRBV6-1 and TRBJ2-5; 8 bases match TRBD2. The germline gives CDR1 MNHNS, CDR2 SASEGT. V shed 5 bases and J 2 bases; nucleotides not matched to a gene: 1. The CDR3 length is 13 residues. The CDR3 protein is CASSTSGQETQYF. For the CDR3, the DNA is TGTGCCAGCAGTACTAGCGGACAAGAGACCCAGTACTTC.

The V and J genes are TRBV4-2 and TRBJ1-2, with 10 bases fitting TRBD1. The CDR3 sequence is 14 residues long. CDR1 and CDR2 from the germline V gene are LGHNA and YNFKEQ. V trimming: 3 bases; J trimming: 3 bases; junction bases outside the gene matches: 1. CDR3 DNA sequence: TGTGCCAGCAGCCAGGACAGGGGGGACTATGGCTACACCTTC. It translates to CASSQDRGDYGYTF.

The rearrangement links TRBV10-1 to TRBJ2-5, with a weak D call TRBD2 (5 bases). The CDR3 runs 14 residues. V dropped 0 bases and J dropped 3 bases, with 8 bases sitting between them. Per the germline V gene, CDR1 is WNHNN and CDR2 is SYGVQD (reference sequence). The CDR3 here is CASSESRGEETQYF. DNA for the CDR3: TGCGCCAGCAGTGAGTCACGGGGTGAAGAGACCCAGTACTTC.

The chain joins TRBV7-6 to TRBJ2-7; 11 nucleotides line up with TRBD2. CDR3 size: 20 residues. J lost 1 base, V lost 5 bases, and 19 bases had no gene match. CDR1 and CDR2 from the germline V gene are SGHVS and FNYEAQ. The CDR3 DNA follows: TGTGCCAGCAGCCTAACCCCTAATAGCGGGGGGGGCCTTAGATCCTACGAGCAGTACTTC. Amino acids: CASSLTPNSGGGLRSYEQYF.

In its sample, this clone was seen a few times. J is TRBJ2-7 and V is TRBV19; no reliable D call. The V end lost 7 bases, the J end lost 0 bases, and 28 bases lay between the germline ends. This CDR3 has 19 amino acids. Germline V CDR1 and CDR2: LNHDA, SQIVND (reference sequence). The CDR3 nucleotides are TGTGCCAGTATCTTTACCCCCAGTAGGCGACACACCTACTCCTACGAGCAGTACTTC. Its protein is CASIFTPSRRHTYSYEQYF.

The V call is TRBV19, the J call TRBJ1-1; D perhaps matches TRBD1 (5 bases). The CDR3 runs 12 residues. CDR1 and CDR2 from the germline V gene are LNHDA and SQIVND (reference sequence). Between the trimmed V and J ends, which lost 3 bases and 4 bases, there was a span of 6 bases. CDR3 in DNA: TGTGCCAGTAGTATTAGGGGCACTGAAGCTTTCTTT. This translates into CASSIRGTEAFF.

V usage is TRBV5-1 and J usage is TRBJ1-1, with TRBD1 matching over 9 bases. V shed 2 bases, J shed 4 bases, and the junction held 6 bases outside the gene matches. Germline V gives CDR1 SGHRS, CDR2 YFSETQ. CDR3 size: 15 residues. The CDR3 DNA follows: TGCGCCAGCAGCTTTCAACAGGGGGCCCCCACTGAAGCTTTCTTT. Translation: CASSFQQGAPTEAFF.

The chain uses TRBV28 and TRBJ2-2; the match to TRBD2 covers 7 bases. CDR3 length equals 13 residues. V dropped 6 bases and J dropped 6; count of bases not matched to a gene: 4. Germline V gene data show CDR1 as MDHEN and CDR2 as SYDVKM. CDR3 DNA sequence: TGTGCCAGCAGCGAGACTAGCCCCGGGGAGCTGTTTTTT. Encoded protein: CASSETSPGELFF.

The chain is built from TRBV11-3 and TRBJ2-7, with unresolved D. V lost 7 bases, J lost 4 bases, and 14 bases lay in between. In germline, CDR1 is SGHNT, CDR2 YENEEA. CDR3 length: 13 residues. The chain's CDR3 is CASTTQALYEQYF. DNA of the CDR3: TGTGCCAGCACCACCCAGGCCCTGTACGAGCAGTACTTC.

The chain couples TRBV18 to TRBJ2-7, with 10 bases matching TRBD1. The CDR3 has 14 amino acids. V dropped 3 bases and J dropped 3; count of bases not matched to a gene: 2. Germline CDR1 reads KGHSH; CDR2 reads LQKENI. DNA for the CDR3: TGTGCCAGCTCACCGACAGGGGGCATCTACGAGCAGTACTTC. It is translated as CASSPTGGIYEQYF.

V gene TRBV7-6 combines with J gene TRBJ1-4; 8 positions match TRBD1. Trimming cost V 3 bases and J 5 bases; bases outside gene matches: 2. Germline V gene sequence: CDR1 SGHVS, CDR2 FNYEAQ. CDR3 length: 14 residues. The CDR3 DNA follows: TGTGCCAGCAGCTTTAACAGGGGGAATGAAAAACTGTTTTTT. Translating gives CASSFNRGNEKLFF.

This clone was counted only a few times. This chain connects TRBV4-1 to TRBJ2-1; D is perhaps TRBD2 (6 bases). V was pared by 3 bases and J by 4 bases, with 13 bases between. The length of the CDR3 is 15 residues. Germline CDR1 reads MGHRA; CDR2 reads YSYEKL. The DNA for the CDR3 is TGCGCCAGCAGCCAGGGGTGGGGACTGTACAATGAGCAGTTCTTC. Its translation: CASSQGWGLYNEQFF.

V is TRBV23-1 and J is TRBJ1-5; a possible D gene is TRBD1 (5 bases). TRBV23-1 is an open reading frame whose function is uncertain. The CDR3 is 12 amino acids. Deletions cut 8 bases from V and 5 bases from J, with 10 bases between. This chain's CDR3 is CASAPGDQPQHF. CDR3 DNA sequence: TGCGCCAGCGCCCCGGGGGATCAGCCCCAGCATTTT.

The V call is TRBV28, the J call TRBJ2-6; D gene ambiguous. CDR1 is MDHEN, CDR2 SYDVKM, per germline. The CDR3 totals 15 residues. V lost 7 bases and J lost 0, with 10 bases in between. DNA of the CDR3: TGTGCCAGCACTCCCCCGGGCTCTGGGGCCAACGTCCTGACTTTC. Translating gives CASTPPGSGANVLTF. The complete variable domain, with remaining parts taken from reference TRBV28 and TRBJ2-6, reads DVKVTQSSRYLVKRTGEKVFLECVQDMDHENMFWYRQDPGLGLRLIYFSYDVKMKEKGDIPEGYSVSREKKERFSLILESASTNQTSMYLCASTPPGSGANVLTFGAGSRLTVL.